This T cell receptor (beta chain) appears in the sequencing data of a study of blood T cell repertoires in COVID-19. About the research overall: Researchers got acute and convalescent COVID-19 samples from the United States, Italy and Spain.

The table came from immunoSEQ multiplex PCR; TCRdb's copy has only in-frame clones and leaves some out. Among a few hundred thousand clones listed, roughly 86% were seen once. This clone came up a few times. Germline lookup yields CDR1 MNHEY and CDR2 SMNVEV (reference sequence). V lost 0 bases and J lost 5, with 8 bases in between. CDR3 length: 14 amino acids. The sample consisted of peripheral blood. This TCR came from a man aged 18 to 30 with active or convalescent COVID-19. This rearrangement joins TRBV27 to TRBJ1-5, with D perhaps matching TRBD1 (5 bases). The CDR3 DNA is TGTGCCAGCAGTTTATCAGGGGAAGATCAGCCCCAGCATTTT. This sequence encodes CASSLSGEDQPQHF.